The rows below give T cell receptor beta chains drawn from one sample of a study of T cells in localized non-small cell lung cancer. Generated by immunoSEQ multiplex PCR, the TCRdb table keeps only in-frame clones and is missing some. Here the sample spans about 39,000 clones, about 85% being singletons. The sample consisted of PBMCs, taken before any cancer treatment. These receptors originate from a woman aged 40 to 75 with stage II squamous cell lung carcinoma. The CDR3 runs from the conserved cysteine through the conserved F or W.

>TRBJ2-2|TRBV27
CASSSVPITGAAGELFF
>TRBJ1-5|TRBV7-9
CASSSGVYQPQHF
>TRBJ1-1|TRBV5-1
CASSSELGGLTEAFF
>TRBJ2-1|TRBV10-3
CAISDPGLGGYYNEQFF
>TRBJ1-1|TRBV6-6
CASRPNYRNHDEAFF
>TRBJ1-2|TRBV29-1
CSVEGGGYTF
>TRBJ2-1|TRBV25-1
CAGWNEQFF
>TRBJ1-3|TRBV11-3
CASSNTPGNTIYF
>TRBJ2-3|TRBV6-5
CASSYSLSSDTQYF
>TRBJ1-2|TRBV6-1
CASSFGVYGYTF
>TRBJ1-1|TRBV5-1
CASSSNGALGMNTEAFF
>TRBJ2-1|TRBV5-1
CASSLNQRQFF
>TRBJ2-7|TRBV7-9
CASSLRQAGDYEQYF
>TRBJ1-1|TRBV2
CASSVRGTEAFF
>TRBJ1-1|TRBV6-5
CASSLDMMNTEAFF
>TRBJ1-1|TRBV7-9
CASSFMGPRAGAFF
>TRBJ1-1|TRBV25-1
CASSGWTAEAFF
>TRBJ2-6|TRBV5-1
CASSLGQISGANVLTF
>TRBJ2-1|TRBV6-5
CASSYRTGGKDEQFF
>TRBJ1-5|TRBV6-1
CASSDDGQGVLYSNQPQHF
>TRBJ1-5|TRBV6-1
CASRLDSNQPQHF
>TRBJ1-1|TRBV5-1
CASSLGTGYHMNTEAFF
>TRBJ2-7|TRBV7-2
CASSLGQSSSYEQYF
>TRBJ1-3|TRBV6-5
CASSDRDTGNTIYF
>TRBJ1-1|TRBV18
CASSHEQGKRAEAFF
>TRBJ2-2|TRBV19
CASSGGWGVDTGELFF
>TRBJ1-3|TRBV12-5
CASAPSLSPGNTIYF
>TRBJ2-5|TRBV18
CASSPLGETQYF
>TRBJ1-5|TRBV19
CASSMGRGLAGQPQHF
>TRBJ2-1|TRBV5-1
CASSLERGYAEQFF
>TRBJ2-1|TRBV5-1
CASSSGTAINEQFF
>TRBJ2-1|TRBV11-2
CASKRGPNEQFF
>TRBJ2-3|TRBV5-4
CASSSGASTDTQYF
>TRBJ2-4|TRBV18
CASSPTIAGGTIQYF
>TRBJ2-3|TRBV19
CASSIFFTSTDTQYF
>TRBJ2-1|TRBV11-2
CASSSRRTSGDNEQFF
>TRBJ1-2|TRBV28
CASSSQPSGGGYTF
>TRBJ2-3|TRBV5-4
CASSDSRQADTQYF
>TRBJ1-5|TRBV19
CASTLSVGSPYQPQHF
>TRBJ2-3|TRBV10-2
CASSVLGTGGTDTQYF
>TRBJ2-7|TRBV7-9
CASSSTGIVSYEQYF
>TRBJ1-3|TRBV5-5
CASSLEPGGNTIYF
>TRBJ2-6|TRBV4-2
CASSQDGTALFSGANVLTF
>TRBJ1-4|TRBV11-2
CASSLGGTGNEKLFF
>TRBJ2-5|TRBV6-6
CASSYGDRGETQYF
>TRBJ2-7|TRBV9
CASSLTSGSSYEQYF
>TRBJ1-4|TRBV10-3
CAISEGSGQGIEKLFF
>TRBJ2-7|TRBV5-1
CASSLGQGATQGEQYF